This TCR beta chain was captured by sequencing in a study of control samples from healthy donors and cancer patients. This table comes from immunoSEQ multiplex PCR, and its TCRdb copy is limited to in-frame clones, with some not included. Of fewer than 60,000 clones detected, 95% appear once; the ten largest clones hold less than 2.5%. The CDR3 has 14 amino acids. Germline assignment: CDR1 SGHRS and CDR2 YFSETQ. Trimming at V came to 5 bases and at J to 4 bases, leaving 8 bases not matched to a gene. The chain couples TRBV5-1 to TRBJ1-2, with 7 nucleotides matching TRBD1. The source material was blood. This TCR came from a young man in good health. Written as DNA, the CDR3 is TGCGCCAGCAGTGGAGTAACAGGGGCCTATGGCTACACCTTC. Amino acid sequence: CASSGVTGAYGYTF.